The 20 T cell receptor beta chains below were found in one sample sequenced in a study of cytomegalovirus exposure and HLA in healthy donors. The study ran its PCR with 60 Vbeta and 13 Jbeta primers. This table comes from immunoSEQ multiplex PCR, and its TCRdb copy is limited to in-frame clones, with some not included. The table has 150,000 or so clones, around 76% seen once. Sequenced: PBMCs. These receptors were collected from a man aged 40-49 years in good health and CMV-seropositive.

V gene TRBV2 combines with J gene TRBJ1-2, with D uncertain. The CDR3 consists of 16 residues. Trimming removed 6 bases at V and 7 bases at J, with 24 bases between. Germline values: CDR1 SNHLY, CDR2 FYNNEI. The DNA of the CDR3 is TGTGCCAGCAGCCCCCGGACTCCCAATGCGCCGGGTGGCTACACCTTC. It specifies CASSPRTPNAPGGYTF.

This CDR3 is CASSREGGVNYGYTF. CDR3 nucleotide sequence: TGCGCCAGCAGCCGTGAGGGGGGGGTAAACTATGGCTACACCTTC. This sequence joins TRBV5-1 and TRBJ1-2; D is possibly TRBD1 (6 bases). This CDR3 is built from 15 residues. V dropped 4 bases and J dropped 2 bases, with 15 bases sitting between them. Germline CDR1 is SGHRS and CDR2 is YFSETQ. Looking up the rest from reference TRBV5-1 and TRBJ1-2 gives the full variable domain: KAGVTQTPRYLIKTRGQQVTLSCSPISGHRSVSWYQQTPGQGLQFLFEYFSETQRNKGNFPGRFSGRQFSNSRSEMNVSTLELGDSALYLCASSREGGVNYGYTFGSGTRLTVV.

This chain uses TRBV19 with TRBJ2-6; 8 nucleotides line up with TRBD1. With V trimmed by 4 bases and J by 0 bases, 8 bases remained unmatched. The germline V gene has CDR1 LNHDA and CDR2 SQIVND (reference sequence). The CDR3 spans 18 residues. The CDR3 bases are TGTGCCAGTAGTAGACCGGGACAGGCCTACTCTGGGGCCAACGTCCTGACTTTC. It translates to CASSRPGQAYSGANVLTF. Full variable domain (rest looked up from reference TRBV19 and TRBJ2-6): DGGITQSPKYLFRKEGQNVTLSCEQNLNHDAMYWYRQDPGQGLRLIYYSQIVNDFQKGDIAEGYSVSREKKESFPLTVTSAQKNPTAFYLCASSRPGQAYSGANVLTFGAGSRLTVL.

V gene TRBV7-8 combines with J gene TRBJ2-2; D call uncertain. Germline-derived CDR1 and CDR2 are SGHVS and FQNEAQ. V was shortened by 11 bases and J by 1 base, with 14 bases between the two germline ends. The CDR3 is made up of 14 amino acids. The CDR3 nucleotides read TGTGCCGTCGGCGACTTTGAGAACACCGGGGAGCTGTTTTTT. Amino acid sequence: CAVGDFENTGELFF.

This chain connects TRBV30 to TRBJ2-1, with a tentative D call TRBD2 (6 bases). Per the germline V gene, CDR1 is GTSNPN and CDR2 is SVGIG (reference sequence). There are 16 residues in the CDR3. Trimming took 0 bases from V and 0 from J, leaving 12 bases between them. This CDR3 is CAWSVSGLSSYNEQFF. CDR3 DNA: TGTGCCTGGAGTGTAAGCGGGCTGAGCTCCTACAATGAGCAGTTCTTC.

The chain has TRBV18 and TRBJ1-2; 7 bases fit TRBD1. With 6 bases clipped from V and 7 bases from J, the junction kept 5 bases outside the gene matches. The CDR3 has 12 amino acids. Germline CDR1 is KGHSH and CDR2 is LQKENI. This CDR3 is CASSLQGFGYTF. In nucleotides, the CDR3 is TGTGCCAGCTCTTTACAGGGGTTTGGCTACACCTTC.

V and J are TRBV4-1 and TRBJ1-5, with D possibly TRBD1 on 5 matching bases. Germline V gene data show CDR1 as MGHRA and CDR2 as YSYEKL. V was cut by 1 base and J by 2 bases, with 9 bases left in between. The CDR3 runs to 15 residues. CDR3 coding DNA: TGCGCCAGCAGCCAAGGCGGGGGGGGCAATCAGCCCCAGCATTTT. Translation gives CASSQGGGGNQPQHF.

The chain uses TRBV18 and TRBJ2-7; D might be TRBD1 (6 bases). CDR3 length: 14 amino acids. The germline gives CDR1 KGHSH, CDR2 LQKENI. Trimming shortened V by 3 bases and J by 5 bases, and 14 bases separated the two germline ends. The CDR3: CASSPAGTLDEQYF. The CDR3 DNA is TGTGCCAGCTCACCGGCCGGGACACTAGACGAGCAGTACTTC.

This clone was counted between two and nine times. The rearrangement links TRBV6-5 to TRBJ1-4, with a tentative D call TRBD1 (6 bases). The CDR3 loop spans 16 amino acids. V was trimmed by 0 bases and J by 6 bases, leaving 14 bases between them. Germline V gives CDR1 MNHEY, CDR2 SVGAGI. The CDR3 reads CASSYSRTVPHEKLFF. CDR3 coding DNA: TGTGCCAGCAGTTACTCAAGGACAGTACCCCATGAAAAACTGTTTTTT.

V is TRBV16 and J is TRBJ2-7; D perhaps matches TRBD1 (6 bases). The germline gives CDR1 KGHSY, CDR2 FQNENV. Trimming shortened V by 2 bases and J by 6 bases, and 14 bases separated the two germline ends. The CDR3 is 14 residues long. DNA of the CDR3: TGTGCCAGCAGCCAAGAGAGCCCCAGGGGCGAGCAGTACTTC. Its translation is CASSQESPRGEQYF.

As concerns this clone: The same CDR3 arises from other DNA sequences in this sample as well. The V gene is TRBV9, the J gene TRBJ2-7; 10 bases line up with TRBD2. This CDR3 comprises 16 residues. The germline CDR1 and CDR2 sequences are SGDLS and YYNGEE. The junction had 4 bases not matched to a gene; V was cut back by 0 bases and J by 1 base. This chain's CDR3 is CASSVGSSGGSYEQYF. CDR3 DNA sequence: TGTGCCAGCAGCGTAGGTTCTAGCGGGGGATCCTACGAGCAGTACTTC.

This chain links TRBV18 with TRBJ1-6; TRBD1 matches 10 bases. Per the germline V gene, CDR1 is KGHSH and CDR2 is LQKENI. J gave up 4 bases and V 3 bases, and 6 bases lay outside the gene matches. This CDR3 region has 17 residues. Here the CDR3 reads CASSPRGTGDYNSPLHF. CDR3 sequence (DNA): TGTGCCAGCTCACCCCGCGGGACAGGGGATTATAATTCACCCCTCCACTTT.

V is TRBV5-1 and J is TRBJ2-2; 9 bases align to TRBD1. The CDR3 length is 15 residues. The germline gives CDR1 SGHRS, CDR2 YFSETQ. J gave up 4 bases and V 4 bases, and 5 bases lay outside the gene matches. CDR3 sequence (DNA): TGCGCCAGCAGCCAGGGACAGGGCGGCACCGGGGAGCTGTTTTTT. This codes for CASSQGQGGTGELFF.

The rearrangement links TRBV7-9 to TRBJ1-3; D perhaps matches TRBD1 (5 bases). This CDR3 has 19 residues. V was pared by 5 bases and J by 4 bases, with 27 bases between. The germline gives CDR1 SEHNR, CDR2 FQNEAQ (reference sequence). CDR3 nucleotide sequence: TGTGCCAGCAGCCACGGAGGGGCGACTAGTCCCTTCCCCGGAAACACCATATATTTT. Its translation is CASSHGGATSPFPGNTIYF.

This chain connects TRBV5-1 to TRBJ1-1; TRBD1 matches 7 bases. The ends lost 4 bases at V and 0 bases at J; junction bases unmatched: 6. Per germline, CDR1 SGHRS and CDR2 YFSETQ. The CDR3 is made up of 15 amino acids. CDR3 sequence: CASSASDRMNTEAFF. The CDR3 DNA follows: TGCGCCAGCAGCGCATCGGACAGGATGAACACTGAAGCTTTCTTT.

This chain joins TRBV6-5 and TRBJ1-1; the D is unclear. Per germline, CDR1 MNHEY and CDR2 SVGAGI. CDR3 size: 15 residues. V lost 0 bases, J lost 2 bases, and 10 bases lay in between. For the CDR3, the DNA is TGTGCCAGCAGTTACTCGACGGGTAAAAACACTGAAGCTTTCTTT. Translating gives CASSYSTGKNTEAFF.

V gene TRBV7-9 combines with J gene TRBJ1-5; 8 nucleotides match TRBD1. This CDR3 is built from 11 residues. Germline V gene lookup returns CDR1 SEHNR and CDR2 FQNEAQ (reference sequence). The CDR3 region is CGQGAGQPQHF. For the CDR3, the DNA is TGTGGCCAGGGGGCCGGTCAGCCCCAGCATTTT.

The chain is built from TRBV5-6 and TRBJ2-5, with TRBD2 identical over 7 bases. Germline values: CDR1 SGHDT, CDR2 YYEEEE. The CDR3 has 14 residues. Unmatched junction bases numbered 1, after V lost 0 bases and J lost 2 bases. The CDR3 DNA is TGTGCCAGCAGCTTGGGAGCGGGGCAAGAGACCCAGTACTTC. It translates to CASSLGAGQETQYF.

The rearrangement joins TRBV9 to TRBJ1-2; unclear D gene. The germline gives CDR1 SGDLS, CDR2 YYNGEE. The CDR3 loop spans 14 amino acids. Trimming left V 0 bases short and J 1 base short, with 7 bases between. The CDR3 DNA follows: TGTGCCAGCAGCGTAGTAAACAGTAACTATGGCTACACCTTC. Translated: CASSVVNSNYGYTF.

The chain links TRBV5-5 to TRBJ1-3; D gene uncertain. Germline CDR1 and CDR2: SGHKS and YYEKEE (reference sequence). Trimming removed 6 bases from V and 0 bases from J, with 10 bases in between. The CDR3 spans 14 residues. The CDR3 loop is CASNRGSSGNTIYF. The CDR3 coding sequence is TGTGCCAGCAACCGAGGCAGCTCTGGAAACACCATATATTTT.